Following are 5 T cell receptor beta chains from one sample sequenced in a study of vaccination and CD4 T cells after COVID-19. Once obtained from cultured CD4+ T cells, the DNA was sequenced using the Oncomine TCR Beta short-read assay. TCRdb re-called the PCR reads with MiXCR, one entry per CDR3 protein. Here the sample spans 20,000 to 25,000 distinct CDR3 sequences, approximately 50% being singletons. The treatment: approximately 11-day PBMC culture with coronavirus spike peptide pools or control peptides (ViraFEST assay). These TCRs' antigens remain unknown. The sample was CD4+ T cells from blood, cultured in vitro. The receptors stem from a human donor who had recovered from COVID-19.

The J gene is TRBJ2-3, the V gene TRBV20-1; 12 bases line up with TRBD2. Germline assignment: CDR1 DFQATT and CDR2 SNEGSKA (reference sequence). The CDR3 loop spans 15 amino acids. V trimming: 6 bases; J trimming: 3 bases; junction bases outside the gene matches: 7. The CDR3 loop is CSAPTSGSWTDTQYF. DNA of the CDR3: TGCAGTGCACCGACTAGCGGGAGCTGGACAGATACGCAGTATTTT.

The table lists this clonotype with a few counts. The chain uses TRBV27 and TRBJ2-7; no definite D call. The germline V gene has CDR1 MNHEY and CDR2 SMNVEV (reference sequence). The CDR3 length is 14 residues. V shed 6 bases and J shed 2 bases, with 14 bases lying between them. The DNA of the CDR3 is TGTGCCAGCAGCGGCCGCCCCTTGGCCTACGAGCAGTACTTC. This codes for CASSGRPLAYEQYF.

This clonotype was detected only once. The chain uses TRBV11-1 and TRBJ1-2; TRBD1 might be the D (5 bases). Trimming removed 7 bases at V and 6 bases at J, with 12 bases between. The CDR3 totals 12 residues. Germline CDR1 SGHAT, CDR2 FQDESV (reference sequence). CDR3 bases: TGTGCCAGCACCTCCGACAGCGATGGCTACACCTTC. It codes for CASTSDSDGYTF.

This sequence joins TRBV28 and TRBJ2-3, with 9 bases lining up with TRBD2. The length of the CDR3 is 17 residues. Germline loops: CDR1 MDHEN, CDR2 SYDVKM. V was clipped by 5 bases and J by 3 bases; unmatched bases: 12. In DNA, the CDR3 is TGTGCCAGCAGTCCTTATTTAGCGGGAGAGGGGACAGATACGCAGTATTTT. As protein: CASSPYLAGEGTDTQYF.

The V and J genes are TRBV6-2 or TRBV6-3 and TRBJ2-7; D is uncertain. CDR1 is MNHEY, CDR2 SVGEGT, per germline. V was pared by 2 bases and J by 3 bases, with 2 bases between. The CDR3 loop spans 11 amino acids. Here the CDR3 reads CASSYIYEQYF. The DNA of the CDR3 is TGTGCCAGCAGTTACATCTACGAGCAGTACTTC.